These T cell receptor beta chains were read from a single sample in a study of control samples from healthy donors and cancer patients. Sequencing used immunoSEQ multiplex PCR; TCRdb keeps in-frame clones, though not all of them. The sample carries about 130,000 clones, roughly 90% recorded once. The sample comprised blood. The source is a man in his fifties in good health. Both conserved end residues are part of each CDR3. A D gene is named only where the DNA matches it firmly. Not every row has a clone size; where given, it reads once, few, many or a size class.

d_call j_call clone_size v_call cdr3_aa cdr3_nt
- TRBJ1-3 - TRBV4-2 CASSQTYYGEASGNTIYF TGTGCCAGCAGCCAAACGTATTACGGGGAAGCCTCTGGAAACACCATATATTTT
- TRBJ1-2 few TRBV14 CASSQDLPWQRMDGYTF TGTGCCAGCAGCCAAGACCTTCCTTGGCAGCGAATGGATGGCTACACCTTC
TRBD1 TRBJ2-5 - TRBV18 CASSPRQGAPRETQYF TGTGCCAGCTCACCCCGACAGGGGGCGCCTCGGGAGACCCAGTACTTC
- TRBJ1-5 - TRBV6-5 CASSDSGGNQPQHF TGTGCCAGCAGTGACTCGGGAGGAAATCAGCCCCAGCATTTT
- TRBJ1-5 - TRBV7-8 CASSFFGQGSPQHF TGTGCCAGCAGCTTTTTCGGGCAGGGCAGCCCCCAGCATTTT
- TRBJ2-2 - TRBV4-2 CASSQEMSPPPPGELFF TGTGCCAGCAGCCAAGAAATGTCCCCTCCCCCGCCCGGGGAGCTGTTTTTT
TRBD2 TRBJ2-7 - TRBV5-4 CASSSTGTSGYEQYF TGTGCCAGCAGTTCCACCGGGACTAGCGGTTACGAGCAGTACTTC
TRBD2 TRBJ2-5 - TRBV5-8 CASSAGLRNQETQYF TGTGCCAGCAGCGCGGGACTACGAAACCAAGAGACCCAGTACTTC
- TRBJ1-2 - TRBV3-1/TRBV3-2 CASSSGQGNYGYTF TGTGCCAGCAGCTCAGGGCAAGGGAACTATGGCTACACCTTC
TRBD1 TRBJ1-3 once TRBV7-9 CASSLMSQGAGNTIYF TGTGCCAGCAGCTTAATGTCACAGGGGGCTGGAAACACCATATATTTT
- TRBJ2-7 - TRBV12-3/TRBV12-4 CASSFGNSYEQYF TGTGCCAGCAGTTTTGGCAACTCCTACGAGCAGTACTTC
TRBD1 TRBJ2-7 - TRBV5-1 CASSLGQGALPYEQYF TGCGCCAGCAGCTTGGGACAGGGGGCGTTACCCTACGAGCAGTACTTC
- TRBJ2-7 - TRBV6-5 CASSLHGGYEQYF TGTGCCAGCAGTCTCCATGGGGGCTACGAGCAGTACTTC
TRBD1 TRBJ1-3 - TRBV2 CASSESWDRAGNTIYF TGTGCCAGCAGTGAATCCTGGGACAGGGCTGGAAACACCATATATTTT
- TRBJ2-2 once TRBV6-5 CASSYEARTGELFF TGTGCCAGCAGTTACGAGGCTCGCACCGGGGAGCTGTTTTTT
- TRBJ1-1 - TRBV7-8 CASSLRQGSPNTEAFF TGTGCCAGCAGCTTGCGACAAGGATCCCCCAACACTGAAGCTTTCTTT
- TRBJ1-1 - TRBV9 CASSLVQDSLNTEAFF TGTGCCAGCAGCCTAGTCCAGGACAGCCTGAACACTGAAGCTTTCTTT
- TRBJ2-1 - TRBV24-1 CATSDYGSSYNEQFF TGTGCCACCAGTGATTACGGGAGCTCCTACAATGAGCAGTTCTTC
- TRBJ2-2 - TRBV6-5 CASSYSAGPNTGELFF TGTGCCAGCAGTTATTCGGCGGGCCCGAACACCGGGGAGCTGTTTTTT
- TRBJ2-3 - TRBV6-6 CASSYSTTGVTSTQYF TGTGCCAGCAGTTACTCGACCACGGGGGTGACTTCAACGCAGTATTTT
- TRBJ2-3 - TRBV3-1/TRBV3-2 CASSPGPDSTDTQYF TGTGCCAGCAGCCCAGGACCGGATAGCACAGATACGCAGTATTTT
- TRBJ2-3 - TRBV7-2 CASSFRRDTQYF TGTGCCAGCAGCTTCCGGAGGGATACGCAGTATTTT
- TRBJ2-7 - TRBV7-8 CASSLRTAYEQYF TGTGCCAGCAGCCTAAGGACAGCCTACGAGCAGTACTTC
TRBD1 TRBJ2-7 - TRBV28 CASDRGSYEQYF TGTGCCAGCGACAGGGGCTCATACGAGCAGTACTTC
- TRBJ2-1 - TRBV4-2 CASSQGAPNEQFF TGTGCCAGCAGCCAAGGGGCCCCAAATGAGCAGTTCTTC
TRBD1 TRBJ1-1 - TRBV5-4 CASSLERRGHTEAFF TGTGCCAGCAGTTTGGAGCGAAGGGGGCATACTGAAGCTTTCTTT
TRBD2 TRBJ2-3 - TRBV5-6 CASSSLAGAQGTQYF TGTGCCAGCAGCTCACTAGCGGGGGCTCAGGGGACGCAGTATTTT
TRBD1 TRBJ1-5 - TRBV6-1 CASSDGQGSNQPQHF TGTGCCAGCAGTGACGGACAGGGGAGCAATCAGCCCCAGCATTTT
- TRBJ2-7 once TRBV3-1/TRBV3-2 CASSQDTSEMGAYEQYF TGTGCCAGCAGCCAAGATACTTCCGAGATGGGGGCCTACGAGCAGTACTTC
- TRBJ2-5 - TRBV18 CASSRRTVQETQYF TGTGCCAGCTCACGACGGACGGTACAAGAGACCCAGTACTTC